The present T cell receptor (beta chain) was sequenced within a study of OX40 agonist ivuxolimab in advanced cancers. About the research overall: Intravenous ivuxolimab at 0.01 to 10 mg/kg was given to patients every 2 weeks. Under the entry rules, prior anti-PD-1, anti-PD-L1 or anti-CTLA-4 therapy was allowed, and more than 35% had some.

Germline V lookup: CDR1 LNHDA, CDR2 SQIVND (reference sequence). With 4 bases removed from V and 2 bases from J, the gap between germline ends came to 9 bases. CDR3 size: 13 residues. TCRdb keeps only in-frame clones here, not all; method: immunoSEQ multiplex PCR. The repertoire consists of 70,000 to 100,000 clones, with around 90% occurring once and the leading ten covering 7.4%. The sequence was obtained from an adult with an advanced solid tumor such as melanoma, head and neck, liver or kidney cancer. This rearrangement joins TRBV19 to TRBJ2-7; the D is unclear. The sequencing here drew on CD4+ or CD8+ T cells sorted from blood, taken in a trial of the OX40 agonist ivuxolimab. CDR3 coding DNA: TGTGCCAGTAGTAACCCACTCCCCTACGAGCAGTACTTC. This codes for CASSNPLPYEQYF.